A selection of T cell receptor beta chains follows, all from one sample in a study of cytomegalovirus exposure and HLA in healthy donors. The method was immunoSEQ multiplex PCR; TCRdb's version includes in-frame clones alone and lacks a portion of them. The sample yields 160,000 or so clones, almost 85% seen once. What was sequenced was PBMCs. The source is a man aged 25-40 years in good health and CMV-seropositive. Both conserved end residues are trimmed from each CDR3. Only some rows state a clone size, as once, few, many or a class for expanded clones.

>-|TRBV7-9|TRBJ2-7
ASSWGTSGSYEQY
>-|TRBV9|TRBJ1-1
ASTPGGVTEAF
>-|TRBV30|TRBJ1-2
AWNRDSYGYT
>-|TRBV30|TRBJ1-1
AWSARDRGAF
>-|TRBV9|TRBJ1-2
ASSVAAWDRGLRGYGYT
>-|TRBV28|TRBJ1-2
ASSLSGVKGGYT
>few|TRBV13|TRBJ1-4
ASSGADRGREKLF
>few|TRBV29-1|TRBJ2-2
SAGLGGTGELF
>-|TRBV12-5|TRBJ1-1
ASAPTGGTEAF
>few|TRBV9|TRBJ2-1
ASSVRQGASNEQF
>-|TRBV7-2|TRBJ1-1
ASSWTGGAGTEAF
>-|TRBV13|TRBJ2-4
ASSARQGLAKNIQY
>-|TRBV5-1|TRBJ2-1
ASSLTGTRPYNEQF
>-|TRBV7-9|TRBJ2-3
ASSQGRDRGPTDTQY
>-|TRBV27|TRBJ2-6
ASRHTGAGANVLT
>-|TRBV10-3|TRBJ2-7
AISEGAGNPYEQY
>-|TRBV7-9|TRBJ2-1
ASSSASGRRNEQF
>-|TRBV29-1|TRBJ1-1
SVFKAGNTEAF
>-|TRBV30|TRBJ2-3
AWSGSGAHTDTQY
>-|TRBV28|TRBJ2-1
ASGTGNVMNEQF
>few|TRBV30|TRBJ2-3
AWRPKRGPDTQY
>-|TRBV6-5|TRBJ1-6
ASSWNLVGESPLH
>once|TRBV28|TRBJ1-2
ASSFGTGYGYT
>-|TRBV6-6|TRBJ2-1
ASSSTGVSEQF
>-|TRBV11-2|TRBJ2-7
ASSLGVAGGYEQY
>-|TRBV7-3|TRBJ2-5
ASSLTGTTEETQY
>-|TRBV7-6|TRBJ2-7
ASSLAPEIHEQY
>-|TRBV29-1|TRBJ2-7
SVQLGGTYEQY
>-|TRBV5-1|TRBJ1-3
ASSITTGTGDTIY
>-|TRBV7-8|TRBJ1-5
ASSLDRDDQPQH
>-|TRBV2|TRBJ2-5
ATGGTGKETQY
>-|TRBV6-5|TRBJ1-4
ATWGGQGIEKLF
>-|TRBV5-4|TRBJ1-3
ASSFGTGGEGNTIY
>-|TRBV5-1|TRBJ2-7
ASSLGSGSSYEQY
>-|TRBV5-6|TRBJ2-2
ASSQQGSANTGELF
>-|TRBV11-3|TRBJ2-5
ASSLGDSGNLQETQY
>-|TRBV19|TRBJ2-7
ASSIGGTVKFGEQY
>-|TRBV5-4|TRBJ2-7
ASSLQGASYEQY
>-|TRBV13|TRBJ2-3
ASSHSSTDTQY
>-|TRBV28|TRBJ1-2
ASSSHVGGGAFRYGYT
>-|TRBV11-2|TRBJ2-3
ASSLATSGRTDTQY
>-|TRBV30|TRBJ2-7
AWSIGRDNEQY
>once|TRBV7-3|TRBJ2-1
ASSLTGERNEQF
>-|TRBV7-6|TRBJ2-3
ASSLERGFSSTDTQY
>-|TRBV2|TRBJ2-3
ASSTLAGGPPGTDTQY
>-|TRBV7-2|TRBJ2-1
ASSFSGRAHNEQF
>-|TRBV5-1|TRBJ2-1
ASSRGGDQNEQF
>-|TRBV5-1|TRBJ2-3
ASSRTSGMSTDTQY
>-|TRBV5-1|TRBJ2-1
ASSLGTPVYNEQF
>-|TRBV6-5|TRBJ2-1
ASGLAGAYNEQF